Shown below are 25 T cell receptor beta chains from a single sample sequenced in a study of cytomegalovirus exposure and HLA in healthy donors. PCR amplification relied on 60 Vbeta primers (plus 13 Jbeta primers). Some clones are missing from TCRdb's copy, which holds only in-frame ones; the method was immunoSEQ multiplex PCR. Of about 99,000 clones listed, roughly 78% are singletons. Material: PBMCs. These receptors were collected from a woman in her thirties or forties in good health and CMV-seronegative.

The CDR3 sequence: CASGLVLDGQRLSNQPQHF. The CDR3 coding sequence is TGTGCTAGTGGTTTGGTATTGGACGGACAGAGACTTAGCAATCAGCCCCAGCATTTT. The genes are TRBV12-5 and TRBJ1-5; weak D call: TRBD1 (6 bases). Trimming removed 0 bases at V and 0 bases at J, with 18 bases between. This CDR3 is 19 amino acids long. From germline, CDR1 is LGHNT and CDR2 FRNRAP.

The V gene is TRBV5-5, the J gene TRBJ2-1; D remains ambiguous. The CDR3 loop spans 11 amino acids. Looked up from germline, CDR1 is SGHKS and CDR2 is YYEKEE (reference sequence). V was clipped by 1 base and J by 9 bases, with 5 bases between them. The DNA for the CDR3 is TGTGCCAGCAGCTTGTACGGTGAGCAGTTCTTC. Its protein product is CASSLYGEQFF.

The chain is built from TRBV18 and TRBJ2-7; no firm D call. V was trimmed by 6 bases and J by 1 base, leaving 7 bases between them. This CDR3 contains 12 residues. Looked up from germline, CDR1 is KGHSH and CDR2 is LQKENI. In nucleotides, the CDR3 is TGTGCCAGCTCCAGAGGTTCCTACGAGCAGTACTTC. It is translated as CASSRGSYEQYF.

The V call is TRBV30, the J call TRBJ2-3; 8 bases map to TRBD2. This CDR3 contains 17 residues. The trim removed 2 bases at V and 0 bases at J, leaving 10 bases unmatched. Germline V gene lookup returns CDR1 GTSNPN and CDR2 SVGIG (reference sequence). The CDR3 reads CAWSLAGLMSSTDTQYF. Here the CDR3 DNA reads TGTGCCTGGAGTCTAGCGGGTCTCATGTCCAGCACAGATACGCAGTATTTT.

This clone was seen once. The chain uses TRBV5-1 and TRBJ2-3; the match to TRBD1 covers 7 bases. Trimming removed 4 bases from V and 4 bases from J; junction bases left unmatched: 6. Germline V gene sequence: CDR1 SGHRS, CDR2 YFSETQ. The CDR3 runs 14 residues. CDR3 nucleotide sequence: TGCGCCAGCAGCGACCCACAGGGGCCAGATACGCAGTATTTT. It encodes CASSDPQGPDTQYF.

The chain carries TRBV5-1 and TRBJ2-1; 8 bases are a match to TRBD2. This CDR3 comprises 16 residues. V lost 2 bases to trimming and J lost 7 bases; unmatched junction nucleotides: 11. Germline-derived CDR1 and CDR2 are SGHRS and YFSETQ. The CDR3 sequence: CASSFPSGTSNNEQFF. CDR3 bases: TGCGCCAGCAGCTTCCCCTCCGGGACTAGTAATAATGAGCAGTTCTTC.

This sequence joins TRBV7-8 and TRBJ2-7; TRBD2 aligns across 12 bases. There are 15 residues in the CDR3. Germline V gives CDR1 SGHVS, CDR2 FQNEAQ. Trimming at V came to 5 bases and at J to 3 bases, leaving 5 bases not matched to a gene. In DNA, the CDR3 is TGTGCCAGCAGCATCGGACTAGCGGGAAACTACGAGCAGTACTTC. It translates to CASSIGLAGNYEQYF.

The V and J genes are TRBV19 and TRBJ1-1; 7 bases are a match to TRBD1. V shed 3 bases, J shed 8 bases, and the junction held 12 bases outside the gene matches. CDR3 length: 15 amino acids. The germline V gene encodes CDR1 LNHDA and CDR2 SQIVND (reference sequence). The CDR3 here is CASSMAGTARTEAFF. In nucleotides, the CDR3 is TGTGCCAGTAGTATGGCCGGGACAGCCCGGACAGAAGCTTTCTTT.

The rearrangement links TRBV5-1 to TRBJ2-1; 10 nucleotides line up with TRBD2. Germline V gene sequence: CDR1 SGHRS, CDR2 YFSETQ. V trimming: 2 bases; J trimming: 6 bases; junction bases outside the gene matches: 11. This CDR3 is 17 amino acids long. The CDR3: CASSFVPVSGRSNEQFF. The CDR3 DNA reads as TGCGCCAGCAGCTTCGTTCCAGTTAGCGGGAGGAGCAATGAGCAGTTCTTC.

The DNA of the CDR3 is TGCAGTGTTCGAGTGAATGAGCAGTTCTTC. It specifies CSVRVNEQFF. The chain has TRBV20-1 and TRBJ2-1; the D is unclear. This CDR3 region has 10 residues. V was trimmed by 7 bases and J by 7 bases, leaving 8 bases between them. Germline-derived CDR1 and CDR2 are DFQATT and SNEGSKA (reference sequence).

The DNA for the CDR3 is TGTGCCAGCAGTCCGACTAGCGGCCTTACAGATACGCAGTATTTT. Translated, it gives CASSPTSGLTDTQYF. The chain carries TRBV6-5 and TRBJ2-3; 9 nucleotides align to TRBD2. The junction had 6 bases not matched to a gene; V was cut back by 5 bases and J by 3 bases. CDR3 length: 15 amino acids. Germline V gives CDR1 MNHEY, CDR2 SVGAGI.

The chain is built from TRBV28 and TRBJ2-2; D unresolved. This CDR3 comprises 14 residues. Deletions cut 5 bases from V and 5 bases from J, with 12 bases between. The germline gives CDR1 MDHEN, CDR2 SYDVKM. CDR3: CASSPVHATGELFF. DNA of the CDR3: TGTGCCAGCAGTCCTGTACACGCAACCGGGGAGCTGTTTTTT.

The chain uses TRBV7-9 and TRBJ1-2, with TRBD1 matching 7 bases. Per the germline V gene, CDR1 is SEHNR and CDR2 is FQNEAQ (reference sequence). CDR3 length: 13 amino acids. After removal of 5 bases from V and 5 bases from J, the junction contained 5 bases not matched to a gene. The DNA for the CDR3 is TGTGCCAGCAGCCTCCCGACAGGGTATGGCTACACCTTC. This sequence encodes CASSLPTGYGYTF.

The chain combines TRBV11-1 with TRBJ1-2; TRBD1 might be the D (5 bases). Per germline, CDR1 SGHAT and CDR2 FQDESV (reference sequence). Deletions cut 3 bases from V and 6 bases from J, with 8 bases between. The CDR3 has 12 residues. The CDR3 DNA reads as TGTGCCAGCAGCTTGCGGGGCGATGGCTACACCTTC. Translating it yields CASSLRGDGYTF.

The chain recombines TRBV19 with TRBJ1-1; D is possibly TRBD1 (6 bases). V dropped 7 bases and J dropped 6 bases, with 9 bases sitting between them. This CDR3 is built from 11 residues. The germline gives CDR1 LNHDA, CDR2 SQIVND (reference sequence). The CDR3 loop reads CASIEGAEAFF. The CDR3, as DNA: TGTGCCAGTATTGAGGGGGCTGAAGCTTTCTTT.

The CDR3 spells CASSPIGLAVHEQYF. The CDR3 DNA reads TGTGCCAGCAGCCCCATCGGACTAGCGGTCCACGAGCAGTACTTC. The chain has TRBV7-2 and TRBJ2-7, with TRBD2 matching 10 bases. Germline V CDR1 and CDR2: SGHTA, FQGNSA. V trimming: 5 bases; J trimming: 5 bases; junction bases outside the gene matches: 9. The CDR3 is 15 amino acids.

The chain is built from TRBV5-6 and TRBJ2-4; no reliable D call. The V end was cut by 3 bases, the J end by 0 bases, with 13 bases between. Germline CDR1 is SGHDT and CDR2 is YYEEEE. The CDR3 has 16 amino acids. The CDR3 protein is CASSSTQLLAKNIQYF. DNA of the CDR3: TGTGCCAGCAGCTCGACACAGTTGCTAGCCAAAAACATTCAGTACTTC.

The chain employs TRBV10-3 and TRBJ2-7, with 11 bases matching TRBD2. The V segment lost 9 bases and the J segment 6 bases; nucleotides outside the gene matches: 4. This CDR3 has 12 amino acids. Germline values: CDR1 ENHRY, CDR2 SYGVKD. The CDR3, as DNA: TGTGCCATAGCTAGCGGGAGGCGCGAGCAGTACTTC. It encodes CAIASGRREQYF.

V is TRBV9 and J is TRBJ2-5; perhaps TRBD2 as D (5 bases). Germline CDR1 SGDLS, CDR2 YYNGEE. The CDR3 loop spans 13 amino acids. V lost 1 base to trimming and J lost 3 bases, with 7 bases between them. CDR3 nucleotides: TGTGCCAGCAGCGTATCGGGGAAAGAGACCCAGTACTTC. Amino acids: CASSVSGKETQYF.

J is TRBJ2-3 and V is TRBV27; possibly TRBD2 for D (5 bases). Germline lookup yields CDR1 MNHEY and CDR2 SMNVEV (reference sequence). With 3 bases removed from V and 6 bases from J, the gap between germline ends came to 19 bases. CDR3 length: 16 amino acids. The CDR3 region has the DNA TGTGCCAGCAGTTTTCTCAGTTTCGGGGAGCTTGATACGCAGTATTTT. As protein: CASSFLSFGELDTQYF.

V usage is TRBV6-5 and J usage is TRBJ2-5, with 7 bases lining up with TRBD1. V shed 4 bases and J 2 bases; nucleotides not matched to a gene: 4. The CDR3 runs to 14 residues. Germline lookup yields CDR1 MNHEY and CDR2 SVGAGI. As DNA, the CDR3 is TGTGCCAGCAGTTCCGGGACAGCACAAGAGACCCAGTACTTC. It codes for CASSSGTAQETQYF.

The chain combines TRBV27 with TRBJ1-2; TRBD1 might be the D (5 bases). This CDR3 is built from 14 residues. V dropped 3 bases and J dropped 6 bases, with 14 bases sitting between them. The germline V gene encodes CDR1 MNHEY and CDR2 SMNVEV (reference sequence). The CDR3 DNA reads TGTGCCAGCAGTTTTGTATCCAGGGCGGATGGCTACACCTTC. Amino acids: CASSFVSRADGYTF.

Here the CDR3 DNA reads TGCGCCAGCAGCTCGACCACAGGTCTCGGCACAGATACGCAGTATTTT. It codes for CASSSTTGLGTDTQYF. The chain couples TRBV5-1 to TRBJ2-3; perhaps TRBD1 as D (5 bases). Germline V gene lookup returns CDR1 SGHRS and CDR2 YFSETQ. Trimming removed 3 bases from V and 1 base from J, with 15 bases in between. This CDR3 region has 16 residues.

The chain combines TRBV28 with TRBJ2-3, with 8 nucleotides matching TRBD2. With V trimmed by 8 bases and J by 0 bases, 13 bases remained unmatched. Germline V lookup: CDR1 MDHEN, CDR2 SYDVKM. The CDR3 is 17 amino acids. This CDR3 reads CASLTGGPPSSTDTQYF. Written as DNA, the CDR3 is TGTGCCAGCCTAACGGGAGGGCCACCTTCTAGCACAGATACGCAGTATTTT.

This chain links TRBV27 with TRBJ2-5; TRBD2 matches at 9 bases. Germline-derived CDR1 and CDR2 are MNHEY and SMNVEV (reference sequence). Trimming took 5 bases from V and 1 from J; bases not matched to a gene: 8. There are 16 residues in the CDR3. CDR3 region: CASSPWTSAVQETQYF. Here the CDR3 DNA reads TGTGCCAGCAGTCCCTGGACTAGCGCAGTCCAAGAGACCCAGTACTTC.